Listed here are 9 T cell receptor beta chains from one sample, sequenced in a study of immune cell composition in non-small cell lung cancer. Method: immunoSEQ multiplex PCR; TCRdb's copy keeps in-frame clones and lacks some. The sample has thousands of clones; roughly 69% are singletons. The material sequenced was lung tumor tissue. The source of these receptors is a human donor with non-small cell lung cancer.

The genes are TRBV5-4 and TRBJ1-1, with TRBD1 as a possible D gene (5 bases). The germline V gene has CDR1 SGHNT and CDR2 YYREEE (reference sequence). The V end lost 0 bases, the J end lost 4 bases, and 13 bases lay between the germline ends. The length of the CDR3 is 15 residues. The CDR3 bases are TGTGCCAGCAGCTTGGGACGGGCTAGGGGCACTGAAGCTTTCTTT. Amino acids: CASSLGRARGTEAFF.

This clone turned up a few times. The chain couples TRBV10-3 to TRBJ1-1, with 10 nucleotides matching TRBD1. The germline V gene has CDR1 ENHRY and CDR2 SYGVKD. This CDR3 spans 15 amino acids. After removal of 7 bases from V and 5 bases from J, the junction contained 10 bases not matched to a gene. In DNA, the CDR3 is TGTGCCATCAATGACGTAGACAGGGGGCGAACTGAAGCTTTCTTT. It translates to CAINDVDRGRTEAFF.

The chain joins TRBV9 to TRBJ1-3; D might be TRBD1 (6 bases). CDR1 and CDR2 (germline): SGDLS, YYNGEE. Trimming shortened V by 0 bases and J by 0 bases, and 16 bases separated the two germline ends. This CDR3 comprises 18 residues. The CDR3 region is CASSVGTEQPSSGNTIYF. CDR3 nucleotides: TGTGCCAGCAGCGTAGGGACAGAACAACCGAGCTCTGGAAACACCATATATTTT.

The genes are TRBV5-1 and TRBJ1-5, with a tentative D call TRBD1 (6 bases). This CDR3 has 14 residues. V was pared by 4 bases and J by 10 bases, with 18 bases between. Germline CDR1 and CDR2: SGHRS and YFSETQ. The CDR3 nucleotides are TGCGCCAGCAGCCCGACAGGCCCCTCGGGTCCCCAGCATTTT. Protein product: CASSPTGPSGPQHF.

V gene TRBV9 combines with J gene TRBJ2-2; the D gene is possibly TRBD1 (5 bases). Germline lookup yields CDR1 SGDLS and CDR2 YYNGEE. This CDR3 spans 13 amino acids. The germline V and J ends were trimmed by 3 bases and 4 bases, with 7 bases remaining between them. In DNA, the CDR3 is TGTGCCAGCAGCGCGACAGTCACCGGGGAGCTGTTTTTT. This sequence encodes CASSATVTGELFF.

The chain employs TRBV5-8 and TRBJ1-4; D is ambiguous. The CDR3 consists of 16 residues. Germline lookup yields CDR1 SGHTS and CDR2 YDEGEE. Trimming cost V 4 bases and J 1 base, with 14 bases left between them. The CDR3 nucleotides read TGTGCCAGCAGCCCACTATACGCCGGAACTAATGAAAAACTGTTTTTT. Translation gives CASSPLYAGTNEKLFF.

The chain carries TRBV5-1 and TRBJ2-1; D is possibly TRBD2 (5 bases). Germline CDR1 reads SGHRS; CDR2 reads YFSETQ. V lost 4 bases to trimming and J lost 3 bases, with 14 bases between them. The CDR3 is made up of 15 amino acids. As DNA, the CDR3 is TGCGCCAGCAGCAGGACTGGGGATCACTACAATGAGCAGTTCTTC. This codes for CASSRTGDHYNEQFF.

This clone showed up just a few times. This chain links TRBV6-6 with TRBJ1-6; D remains unclear. The germline V gene encodes CDR1 MNHNY and CDR2 SVGAGI (reference sequence). Trimming removed 4 bases at V and 3 bases at J, with 10 bases between. The CDR3 consists of 15 residues. CDR3 loop: CASSLRTGYNSPLHF. CDR3 nucleotides: TGTGCCAGCAGTTTACGAACGGGCTATAATTCACCCCTCCACTTT.

In its sample, this clone is large (0.1 to 1%). This chain connects TRBV27 to TRBJ1-6, with unresolved D. This CDR3 has 17 amino acids. V lost 3 bases and J 10 bases, leaving 22 bases between the germline ends. Germline V gives CDR1 MNHEY, CDR2 SMNVEV (reference sequence). CDR3 sequence reads: CASSFKEGFPLRSPLHF. Written as DNA, the CDR3 is TGTGCCAGCAGTTTCAAGGAGGGCTTCCCGTTACGATCACCCCTCCACTTT.